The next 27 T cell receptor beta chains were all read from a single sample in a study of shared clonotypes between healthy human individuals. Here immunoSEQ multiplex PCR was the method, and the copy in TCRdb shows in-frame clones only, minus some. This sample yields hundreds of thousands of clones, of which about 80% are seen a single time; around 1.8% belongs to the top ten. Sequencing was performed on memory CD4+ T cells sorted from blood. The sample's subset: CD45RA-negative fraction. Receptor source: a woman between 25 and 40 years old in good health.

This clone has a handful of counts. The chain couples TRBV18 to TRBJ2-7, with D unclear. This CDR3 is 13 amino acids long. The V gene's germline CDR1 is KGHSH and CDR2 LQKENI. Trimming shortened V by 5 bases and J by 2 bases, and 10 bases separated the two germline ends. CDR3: CASSSTETYEQYF. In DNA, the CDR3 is TGTGCCAGCTCATCGACCGAGACCTACGAGCAGTACTTC.

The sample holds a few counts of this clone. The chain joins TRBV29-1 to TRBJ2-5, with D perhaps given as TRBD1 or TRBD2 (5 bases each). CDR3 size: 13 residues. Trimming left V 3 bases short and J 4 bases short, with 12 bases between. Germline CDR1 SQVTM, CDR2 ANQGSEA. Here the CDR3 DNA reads TGCAGCGTTGATGGCCGGGGCCGAGAGACCCAGTACTTC. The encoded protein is CSVDGRGRETQYF. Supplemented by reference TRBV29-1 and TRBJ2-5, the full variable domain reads SAVISQKPSRDICQRGTSLTIQCQVDSQVTMMFWYRQQPGQSLTLIATANQGSEATYESGFVIDKFPISRPNLTFSTLTVSNMSPEDSSIYLCSVDGRGRETQYFGPGTRLLVL.

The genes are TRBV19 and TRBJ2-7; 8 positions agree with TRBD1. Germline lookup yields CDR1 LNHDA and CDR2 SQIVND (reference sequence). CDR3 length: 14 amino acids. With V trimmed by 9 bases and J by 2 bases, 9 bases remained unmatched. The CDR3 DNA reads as TGTGCCAGCAGTGACAGGGGCCCTCCCTACGAGCAGTACTTC. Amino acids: CASSDRGPPYEQYF. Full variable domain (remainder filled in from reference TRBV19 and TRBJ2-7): DGGITQSPKYLFRKEGQNVTLSCEQNLNHDAMYWYRQDPGQGLRLIYYSQIVNDFQKGDIAEGYSVSREKKESFPLTVTSAQKNPTAFYLCASSDRGPPYEQYFGPGTRLTVT.

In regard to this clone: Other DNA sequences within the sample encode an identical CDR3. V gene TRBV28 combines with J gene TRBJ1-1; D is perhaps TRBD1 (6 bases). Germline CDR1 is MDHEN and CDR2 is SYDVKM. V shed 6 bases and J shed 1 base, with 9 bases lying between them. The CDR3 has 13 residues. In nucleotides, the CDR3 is TGTGCCAGCAGGGACAGAAAGAACACTGAAGCTTTCTTT. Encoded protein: CASRDRKNTEAFF.

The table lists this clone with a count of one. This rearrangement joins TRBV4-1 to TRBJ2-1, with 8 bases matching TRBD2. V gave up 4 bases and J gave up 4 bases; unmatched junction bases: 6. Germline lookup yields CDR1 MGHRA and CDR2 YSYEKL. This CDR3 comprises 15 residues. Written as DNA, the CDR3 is TGCGCCAGCAGCCTCCCAGAGCGGGGGTACAATGAGCAGTTCTTC. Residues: CASSLPERGYNEQFF.

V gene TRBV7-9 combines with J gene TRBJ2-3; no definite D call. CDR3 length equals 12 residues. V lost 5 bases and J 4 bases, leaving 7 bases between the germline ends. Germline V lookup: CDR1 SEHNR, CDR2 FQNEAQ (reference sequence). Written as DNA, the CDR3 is TGTGCCAGCAGCAGGTTTGCAGATACGCAGTATTTT. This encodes CASSRFADTQYF.

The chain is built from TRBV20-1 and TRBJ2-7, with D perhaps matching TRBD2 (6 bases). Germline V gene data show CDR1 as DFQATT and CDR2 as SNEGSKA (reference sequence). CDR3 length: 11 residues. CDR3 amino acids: CSFGTYYEQYF. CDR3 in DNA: TGCAGCTTCGGGACTTACTACGAGCAGTACTTC.

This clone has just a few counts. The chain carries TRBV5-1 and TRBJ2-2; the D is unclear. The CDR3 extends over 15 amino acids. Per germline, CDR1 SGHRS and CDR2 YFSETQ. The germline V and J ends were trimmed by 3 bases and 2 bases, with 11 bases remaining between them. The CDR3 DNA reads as TGCGCCAGCAGCTCTAGTAGGGTTAACACCGGGGAGCTGTTTTTT. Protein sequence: CASSSSRVNTGELFF.

The CDR3, as DNA: TGTGCCAGCAGCCAAGGATCTACTAGCCAGTACAATGAGCAGTTCTTC. It translates to CASSQGSTSQYNEQFF. This rearrangement joins TRBV4-2 to TRBJ2-1; possibly TRBD2 for D (6 bases). Trimming removed 1 base from V and 4 bases from J, with 14 bases in between. The CDR3 runs 16 residues. CDR1 and CDR2 (germline): LGHNA, YNFKEQ.

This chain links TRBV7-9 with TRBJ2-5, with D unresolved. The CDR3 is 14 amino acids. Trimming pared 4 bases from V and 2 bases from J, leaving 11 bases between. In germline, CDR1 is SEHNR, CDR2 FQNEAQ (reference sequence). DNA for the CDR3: TGTGCCAGCAGCTACCCGGAGCTACAAGAGACCCAGTACTTC. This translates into CASSYPELQETQYF.

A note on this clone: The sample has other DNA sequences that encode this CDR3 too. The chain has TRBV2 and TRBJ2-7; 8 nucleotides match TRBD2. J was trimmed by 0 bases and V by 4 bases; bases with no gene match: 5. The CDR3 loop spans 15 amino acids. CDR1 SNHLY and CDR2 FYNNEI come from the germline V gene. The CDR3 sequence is CASSGRLAGSYEQYF. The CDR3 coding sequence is TGTGCCAGCAGTGGTCGGCTAGCGGGCTCCTACGAGCAGTACTTC. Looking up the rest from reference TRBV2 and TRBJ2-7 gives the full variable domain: EPEVTQTPSHQVTQMGQEVILRCVPISNHLYFYWYRQILGQKVEFLVSFYNNEISEKSEIFDDQFSVERPDGSNFTLKIRSTKLEDSAMYFCASSGRLAGSYEQYFGPGTRLTVT.

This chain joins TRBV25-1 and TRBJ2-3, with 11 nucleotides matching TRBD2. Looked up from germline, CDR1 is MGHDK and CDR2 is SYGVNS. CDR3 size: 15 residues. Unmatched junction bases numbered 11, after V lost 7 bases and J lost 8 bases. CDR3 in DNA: TGTGCCAGCACCCCGACTAGCGGGACTTTCGGTACGCAGTATTTT. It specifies CASTPTSGTFGTQYF.

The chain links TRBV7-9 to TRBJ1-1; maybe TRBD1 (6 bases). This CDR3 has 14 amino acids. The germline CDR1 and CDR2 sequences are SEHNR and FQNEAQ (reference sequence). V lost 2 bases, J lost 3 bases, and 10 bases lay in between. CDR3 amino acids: CASSLLGGDTEAFF. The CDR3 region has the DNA TGTGCCAGCAGCTTATTAGGGGGGGACACTGAAGCTTTCTTT. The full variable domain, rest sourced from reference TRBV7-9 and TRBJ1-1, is DTGVSQNPRHKITKRGQNVTFRCDPISEHNRLYWYRQTLGQGPEFLTYFQNEAQLEKSRLLSDRFSAERPKGSFSTLEIQRTEQGDSAMYLCASSLLGGDTEAFFGQGTRLTVV.

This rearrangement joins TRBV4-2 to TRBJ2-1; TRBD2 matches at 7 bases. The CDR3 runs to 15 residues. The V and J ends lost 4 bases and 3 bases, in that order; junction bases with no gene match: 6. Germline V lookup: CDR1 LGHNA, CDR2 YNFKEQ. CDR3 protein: CASSLAGDHYNEQFF. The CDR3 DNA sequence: TGTGCCAGCAGCCTAGCGGGTGATCACTACAATGAGCAGTTCTTC.

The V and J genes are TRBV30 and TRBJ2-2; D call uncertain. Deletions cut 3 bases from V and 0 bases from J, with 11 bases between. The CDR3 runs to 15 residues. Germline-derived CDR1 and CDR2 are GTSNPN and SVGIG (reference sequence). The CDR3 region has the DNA TGTGCCTGGAGAGCGCGCGCGGCGAACACCGGGGAGCTGTTTTTT. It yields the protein CAWRARAANTGELFF.

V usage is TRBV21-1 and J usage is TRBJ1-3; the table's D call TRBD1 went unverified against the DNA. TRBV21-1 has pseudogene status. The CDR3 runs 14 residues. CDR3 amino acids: CASSKAGSGNTIYF. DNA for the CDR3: TGTGCCAGCAGCAAAGCTGGCTCGGGAAACACCATATATTTT.

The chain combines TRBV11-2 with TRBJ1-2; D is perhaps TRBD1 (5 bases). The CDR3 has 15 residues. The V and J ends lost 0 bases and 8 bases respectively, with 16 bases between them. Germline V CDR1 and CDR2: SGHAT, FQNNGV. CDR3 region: CASSLDLRAGRGYTF. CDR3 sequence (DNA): TGTGCCAGCAGCTTAGATTTGAGGGCAGGGAGGGGCTACACCTTC.

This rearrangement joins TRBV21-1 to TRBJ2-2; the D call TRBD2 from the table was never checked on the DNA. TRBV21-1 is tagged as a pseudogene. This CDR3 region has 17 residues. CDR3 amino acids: CASRMMIAGGDTGELFF. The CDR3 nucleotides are TGTGCCAGCAGAATGATGATAGCGGGAGGGGACACCGGGGAGCTGTTTTTT.

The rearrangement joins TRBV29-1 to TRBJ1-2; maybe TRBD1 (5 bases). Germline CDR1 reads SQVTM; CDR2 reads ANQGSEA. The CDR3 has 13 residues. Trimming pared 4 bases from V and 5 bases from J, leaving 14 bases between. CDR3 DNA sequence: TGCAGCGTTGCCCCCGCAGGGTATTATGGCTACACCTTC. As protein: CSVAPAGYYGYTF.

CDR3 sequence: CASSQGRGTDTQYF. DNA of the CDR3: TGTGCCAGCAGCCAGGGACGAGGCACAGATACGCAGTATTTT. The J gene is TRBJ2-3, the V gene TRBV11-3; the D call may be TRBD1 or TRBD2 (5 bases each). Germline V gene data show CDR1 as SGHNT and CDR2 as YENEEA. The germline V and J ends were trimmed by 5 bases and 1 base, with 10 bases remaining between them. The CDR3 length is 14 residues.

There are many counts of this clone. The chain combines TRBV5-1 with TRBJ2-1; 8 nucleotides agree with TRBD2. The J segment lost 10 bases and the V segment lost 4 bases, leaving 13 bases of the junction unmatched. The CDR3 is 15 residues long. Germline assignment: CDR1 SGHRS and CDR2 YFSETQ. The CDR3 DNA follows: TGCGCCAGCAGCCCCACCCCCGCGGGAGGAGGCGAGCAGTTCTTC. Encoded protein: CASSPTPAGGGEQFF.

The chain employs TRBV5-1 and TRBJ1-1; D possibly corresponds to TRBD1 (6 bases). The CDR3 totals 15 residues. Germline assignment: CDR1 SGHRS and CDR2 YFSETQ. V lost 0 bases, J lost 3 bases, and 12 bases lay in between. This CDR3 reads CASSLVPGGYTEAFF. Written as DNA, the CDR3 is TGCGCCAGCAGCTTGGTCCCCGGGGGCTACACTGAAGCTTTCTTT.

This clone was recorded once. The CDR3 sequence is CASSFAPGLAGGGFETQYF. The CDR3 region has the DNA TGTGCCAGCAGTTTTGCTCCGGGACTAGCGGGAGGGGGGTTTGAGACCCAGTACTTC. The V gene is TRBV28, the J gene TRBJ2-5, with TRBD2 identical over 16 bases. The CDR3 sequence is 19 residues long. J gave up 5 bases and V 3 bases, and 12 bases lay outside the gene matches. Germline CDR1 reads MDHEN; CDR2 reads SYDVKM.

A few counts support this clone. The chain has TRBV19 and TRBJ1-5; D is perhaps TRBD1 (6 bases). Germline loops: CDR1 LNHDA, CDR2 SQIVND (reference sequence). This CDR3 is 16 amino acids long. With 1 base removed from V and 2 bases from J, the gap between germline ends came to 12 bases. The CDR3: CASSIVGAGGNQPQHF. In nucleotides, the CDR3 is TGTGCCAGTAGTATAGTCGGGGCAGGGGGCAATCAGCCCCAGCATTTT.

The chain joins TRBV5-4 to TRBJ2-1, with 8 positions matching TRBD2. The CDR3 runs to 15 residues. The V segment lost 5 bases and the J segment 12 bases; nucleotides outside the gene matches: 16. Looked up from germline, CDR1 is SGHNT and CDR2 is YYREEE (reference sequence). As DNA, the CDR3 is TGTGCCAGCAGTTCTAGCGGGTCCCTTGGATATATGCAGTTCTTC. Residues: CASSSSGSLGYMQFF. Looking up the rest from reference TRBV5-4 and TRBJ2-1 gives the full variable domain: ETGVTQSPTHLIKTRGQQVTLRCSSQSGHNTVSWYQQALGQGPQFIFQYYREEENGRGNFPPRFSGLQFPNYSSELNVNALELDDSALYLCASSSSGSLGYMQFFGPGTRLTVL.

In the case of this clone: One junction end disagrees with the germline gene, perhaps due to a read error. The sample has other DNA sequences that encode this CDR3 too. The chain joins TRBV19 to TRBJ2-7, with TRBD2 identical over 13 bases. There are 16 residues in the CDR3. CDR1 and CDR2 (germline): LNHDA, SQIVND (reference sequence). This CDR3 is CASSTGTSGNRYEQYF. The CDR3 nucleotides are TGTGCCAGTAGTACCGGGACTAGCGGGAATCGGTACGAGCAGTACTTT.

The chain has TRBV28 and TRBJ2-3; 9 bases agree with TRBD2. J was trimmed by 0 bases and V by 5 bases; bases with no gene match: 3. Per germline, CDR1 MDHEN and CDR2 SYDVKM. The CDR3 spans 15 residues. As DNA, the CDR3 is TGTGCCAGCAGTCTACTAGCGGGCAGCACAGATACGCAGTATTTT. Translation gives CASSLLAGSTDTQYF.